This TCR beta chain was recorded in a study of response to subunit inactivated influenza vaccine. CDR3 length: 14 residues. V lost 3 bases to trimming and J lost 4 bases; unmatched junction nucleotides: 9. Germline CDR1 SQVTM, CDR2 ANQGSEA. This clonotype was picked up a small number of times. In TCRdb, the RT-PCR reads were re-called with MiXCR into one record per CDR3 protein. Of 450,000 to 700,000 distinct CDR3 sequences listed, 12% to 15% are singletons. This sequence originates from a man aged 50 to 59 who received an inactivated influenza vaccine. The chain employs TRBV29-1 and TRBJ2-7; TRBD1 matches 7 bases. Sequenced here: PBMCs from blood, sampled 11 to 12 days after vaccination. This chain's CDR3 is CSVELTGSGYEQYF. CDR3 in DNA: TGCAGCGTTGAGCTGACAGGGTCTGGTTACGAGCAGTACTTC.